This T cell receptor beta chain was profiled in a study of shared clonotypes between healthy human individuals. Study findings and constraints: A generally larger estimated richness was seen in naive subsets than in memory subsets.

This table comes from immunoSEQ multiplex PCR, and its TCRdb copy is limited to in-frame clones, with some not included. The data contain 550,000 to 800,000 clones, about 90% of them singletons. Comment on this clone: What it recognizes is unknown.

CDR3 length: 16 residues. Per germline, CDR1 LGHNA and CDR2 YNFKEQ. V lost 4 bases and J lost 4, with 17 bases in between. This rearrangement joins TRBV4-2 to TRBJ2-1; D is uncertain. The sequence was obtained from a man younger than 35 in good health. Some clones in this sample may be carry-over from other donors' samples. Input material: memory CD8+ T cells from PBMCs. Subset noted: CD45RO+ cells pooled with CCR7-negative TemRA cells. The CDR3 DNA reads TGTGCCAGCAGCCCTCGTTCTAAAAGTAGGTACAATGAGCAGTTCTTC. It encodes CASSPRSKSRYNEQFF.